The 25 T cell receptor beta chains in this list originate from one sample, sequenced in a study of metastatic and nonmetastatic thyroid tumors. Not a single patient had been given any form of treatment at any point before undergoing thyroid surgery. TCRdb reprocessed the PCR reads via MiXCR. The table has tens of thousands of clones, approximately 40% seen once. Sample: tumor tissue. The receptors stem from a female donor with papillary thyroid cancer or a benign thyroid nodule (not recorded which). Some clones in this sample may be carry-over from other donors' samples.

This clone was counted a few times. The chain joins TRBV6-1 to TRBJ1-5; 12 positions match TRBD1. CDR3 length equals 15 residues. With 6 bases clipped from V and 7 bases from J, the junction kept 7 bases outside the gene matches. CDR1 is MNHNS, CDR2 SASEGT, per germline. CDR3 sequence (DNA): TGTGCCAGCAGCTTCGGGACAGGGGGCGACCAGCCCCAGCATTTT. This gives the protein CASSFGTGGDQPQHF.

This clone appeared a few times. The V gene is TRBV6-2 or TRBV6-3, the J gene TRBJ1-6; 7 nucleotides agree with TRBD1. Germline V lookup: CDR1 MNHEY, CDR2 SVGEGT. V was pared by 2 bases and J by 8 bases, with 6 bases of the junction left unmatched. The CDR3 totals 15 residues. The CDR3 DNA reads TGTGCCAGCAGTTACGGGCAGGGGGGGGATTCACCCCTCCACTTT. Amino acid sequence: CASSYGQGGDSPLHF.

In this sample, this clone turned up a few times. The V gene is TRBV12-3 or TRBV12-4, the J gene TRBJ1-2; 8 positions agree with TRBD1. J lost 4 bases, V lost 3 bases, and 7 bases had no gene match. This CDR3 comprises 15 residues. The CDR3 protein is CASSFSSDRAYGYTF. The CDR3 region has the DNA TGTGCCAGCAGTTTCTCCTCGGACAGGGCCTATGGCTACACCTTC.

This chain joins TRBV2 and TRBJ2-7, with 7 bases that match TRBD2. The CDR3 contains 14 residues. Losses at the gene ends were 5 bases for V and 7 bases for J; bases not matched to a gene: 11. Germline V gene sequence: CDR1 SNHLY, CDR2 FYNNEI. This CDR3 reads CASSSFREDGEQYF. CDR3 in DNA: TGTGCCAGCAGTTCTTTCCGGGAGGACGGAGAGCAGTACTTC.

This clone has a handful of counts. This sequence joins TRBV6-5 and TRBJ2-7; D might be TRBD2 (6 bases). The V and J ends lost 0 bases and 2 bases respectively, with 14 bases between them. The germline V gene encodes CDR1 MNHEY and CDR2 SVGAGI. The CDR3 covers 16 residues. CDR3 sequence (DNA): TGTGCCAGCAGTTACTCGTCGGGCGGGAAGCCCTACGAGCAGTACTTC. It is translated as CASSYSSGGKPYEQYF.

The gene calls are TRBV28 and TRBJ2-3; TRBD1 matches 7 bases. Germline CDR1 MDHEN, CDR2 SYDVKM. Trimming cost V 7 bases and J 3 bases; bases outside gene matches: 4. The CDR3 length is 13 residues. Here the CDR3 reads CASKGTATDTQYF. DNA for the CDR3: TGTGCCAGCAAGGGGACAGCTACAGATACGCAGTATTTT.

This CDR3 reads CAWSPGTGTDYGYTF. In DNA, the CDR3 is TGTGCCTGGAGTCCCGGGACAGGAACGGACTATGGCTACACCTTC. The gene calls are TRBV30 and TRBJ1-2; 8 bases are a match to TRBD1. Germline V gene data show CDR1 as GTSNPN and CDR2 as SVGIG (reference sequence). V lost 2 bases, J lost 3 bases, and 8 bases stayed unmatched. CDR3 length equals 15 residues. The whole variable domain, filled in from reference TRBV30 and TRBJ1-2, reads SQTIHQWPATLVQPVGSPLSLECTVEGTSNPNLYWYRQAAGRGLQLLFYSVGIGQISSEVPQNLSASRPQDRQFILSSKKLLLSDSGFYLCAWSPGTGTDYGYTFGSGTRLTVV.

In its sample, this clone was seen a few times. V and J are TRBV2 and TRBJ2-2; 7 bases line up with TRBD1. The CDR3 loop spans 15 amino acids. Germline V gene lookup returns CDR1 SNHLY and CDR2 FYNNEI. After removal of 1 base from V and 7 bases from J, the junction contained 6 bases not matched to a gene. Here the CDR3 reads CASSEGTGLGGELFF. As DNA, the CDR3 is TGTGCCAGCAGTGAAGGGACAGGCCTAGGCGGGGAGCTGTTTTTT.

This clone was detected only a few times. This chain uses TRBV6-4 with TRBJ1-4; TRBD1 agrees at 7 bases. After removal of 3 bases from V and 6 bases from J, the junction contained 7 bases not matched to a gene. CDR1 MRHNA and CDR2 SNTAGT come from the germline V gene. This CDR3 comprises 15 residues. CDR3 nucleotide sequence: TGTGCCAGCAGTGAAGCGGGACAGCCGTATGAAAAACTGTTTTTT. Translating it yields CASSEAGQPYEKLFF.

The chain employs TRBV6-2 or TRBV6-3 and TRBJ2-1; TRBD2 aligns across 7 bases. Germline V gene lookup returns CDR1 MNHEY and CDR2 SVGEGT. The CDR3 is 15 amino acids. J lost 10 bases, V lost 2 bases, and 11 bases had no gene match. CDR3 in DNA: TGTGCCAGCAGTTACAGGGCTAGCGGAGGTAACGAGCAGTTCTTC. This sequence encodes CASSYRASGGNEQFF.

The V and J genes are TRBV30 and TRBJ1-2; 7 bases are a match to TRBD1. The V segment lost 4 bases and the J segment 5 bases; nucleotides outside the gene matches: 10. The CDR3 is made up of 14 amino acids. Germline V CDR1 and CDR2: GTSNPN, SVGIG (reference sequence). The CDR3 DNA reads TGTGCCTGGACCCCCACCGGGACAGCGTATGGCTACACCTTC. Translation: CAWTPTGTAYGYTF.

The chain has TRBV6-4 and TRBJ2-7; 7 bases align to TRBD2. CDR1 is MRHNA and CDR2 is SNTAGT in the germline V gene. V lost 0 bases, J lost 6 bases, and 2 bases stayed unmatched. The CDR3 spans 13 residues. The CDR3, as DNA: TGTGCCAGCAGTGACTCGGGAGGGACCGAGCAGTACTTC. Amino acid sequence: CASSDSGGTEQYF.

CDR3 sequence reads: CASSLSGNSNQPQHF. CDR3 bases: TGCGCCAGCAGCTTGTCAGGGAACAGCAATCAGCCCCAGCATTTT. The chain joins TRBV5-1 to TRBJ1-5; a weak D match, TRBD1 (5 bases). The CDR3 has 15 residues. The V and J ends lost 1 base and 1 base respectively, with 9 bases between them. CDR1 SGHRS and CDR2 YFSETQ come from the germline V gene. Based on the CDR3 plus reference TRBV5-1 and TRBJ1-5, the full variable domain is KAGVTQTPRYLIKTRGQQVTLSCSPISGHRSVSWYQQTPGQGLQFLFEYFSETQRNKGNFPGRFSGRQFSNSRSEMNVSTLELGDSALYLCASSLSGNSNQPQHFGDGTRLSIL.

This clone appeared once. J is TRBJ2-3 and V is TRBV20-1; no firm D call. The CDR3 extends over 13 amino acids. Trimming stripped 6 bases from V and 1 base from J, with 11 bases between. Germline lookup yields CDR1 DFQATT and CDR2 SNEGSKA (reference sequence). The CDR3 coding sequence is TGCAGTGCACAGCGCTCTGGCACAGATACGCAGTATTTT. This gives the protein CSAQRSGTDTQYF.

A few counts support this clone. The chain is built from TRBV25-1 and TRBJ1-4, with TRBD1 matching 7 bases. The junction had 8 bases not matched to a gene; V was cut back by 7 bases and J by 3 bases. CDR1 and CDR2 (germline): MGHDK, SYGVNS. This CDR3 has 15 residues. The CDR3 nucleotides read TGTGCCAGCACCCCTAGACAGGGACCTAATGAAAAACTGTTTTTT. Its protein is CASTPRQGPNEKLFF.

The rearrangement uses TRBV4-2 and TRBJ2-3; D is unresolved. This CDR3 region has 15 residues. Trimming pared 0 bases from V and 3 bases from J, leaving 10 bases between. CDR1 LGHNA and CDR2 YNFKEQ come from the germline V gene. DNA of the CDR3: TGTGCCAGCAGCCAAGATAGGAGAATGACAGATACGCAGTATTTT. Amino acids: CASSQDRRMTDTQYF.

The chain recombines TRBV6-6 with TRBJ1-2, with D uncertain. The CDR3 length is 15 residues. CDR1 and CDR2 (germline): MNHNY, SVGAGI (reference sequence). The germline V and J ends were trimmed by 2 bases and 4 bases, with 14 bases remaining between them. DNA of the CDR3: TGTGCCAGCAGTTACACCCAAGACCATTTCTATGGCTACACCTTC. This encodes CASSYTQDHFYGYTF.

The V gene is TRBV5-1, the J gene TRBJ2-1, with 15 bases lining up with TRBD2. The V gene's germline CDR1 is SGHRS and CDR2 YFSETQ. Losses at the gene ends were 1 base for V and 12 bases for J; bases not matched to a gene: 11. CDR3 length: 17 residues. CDR3 protein: CASSLRLSGLAGGGQFF. The CDR3 region has the DNA TGCGCCAGCAGCTTGCGGCTCTCGGGACTAGCGGGAGGTGGGCAGTTCTTC. The full variable domain, with the rest looked up from reference TRBV5-1 and TRBJ2-1, is KAGVTQTPRYLIKTRGQQVTLSCSPISGHRSVSWYQQTPGQGLQFLFEYFSETQRNKGNFPGRFSGRQFSNSRSEMNVSTLELGDSALYLCASSLRLSGLAGGGQFFGPGTRLTVL.

The chain combines TRBV12-3 or TRBV12-4 with TRBJ1-6; perhaps TRBD1 as D (6 bases). The V end lost 9 bases, the J end lost 9 bases, and 15 bases lay between the germline ends. The CDR3 has 13 amino acids. Here the CDR3 reads CASRGGAGSPLHF. Here the CDR3 DNA reads TGTGCCAGTAGAGGGGGGGCGGGTTCACCCCTCCACTTT.

This clone appeared a few times. The V call is TRBV28, the J call TRBJ2-7; D not certain. This CDR3 has 13 amino acids. Germline V gives CDR1 MDHEN, CDR2 SYDVKM. V gave up 5 bases and J gave up 3 bases, with 11 bases separating them. The CDR3 is CASSHPLGYEQYF. As DNA, the CDR3 is TGTGCCAGCAGTCACCCTCTTGGCTACGAGCAGTACTTC. The full variable domain, completed using reference TRBV28 and TRBJ2-7, is DVKVTQSSRYLVKRTGEKVFLECVQDMDHENMFWYRQDPGLGLRLIYFSYDVKMKEKGDIPEGYSVSREKKERFSLILESASTNQTSMYLCASSHPLGYEQYFGPGTRLTVT.

The V gene is TRBV19, the J gene TRBJ1-1; D gene uncertain. The CDR3 runs 14 residues. Trimming shortened V by 1 base and J by 3 bases, and 9 bases separated the two germline ends. Looked up from germline, CDR1 is LNHDA and CDR2 is SQIVND (reference sequence). CDR3 sequence (DNA): TGTGCCAGTAGTATAGGCGCGGTTTACACTGAAGCTTTCTTT. This codes for CASSIGAVYTEAFF.

The chain has TRBV11-2 and TRBJ2-1, with D maybe TRBD2 (5 bases). V lost 1 base, J lost 3 bases, and 7 bases lay in between. The germline V gene encodes CDR1 SGHAT and CDR2 FQNNGV. This CDR3 is built from 14 residues. The CDR3 protein is CASSLVTSYNEQFF. Here the CDR3 DNA reads TGTGCCAGCAGCTTAGTAACTAGCTACAATGAGCAGTTCTTC. Using reference TRBV11-2 and TRBJ2-1 for the parts outside the CDR3, the full variable domain is EAGVAQSPRYKIIEKRQSVAFWCNPISGHATLYWYQQILGQGPKLLIQFQNNGVVDDSQLPKDRFSAERLKGVDSTLKIQPAKLEDSAVYLCASSLVTSYNEQFFGPGTRLTVL.

The J gene is TRBJ2-5, the V gene TRBV9; either TRBD1 or TRBD2 may fit D (6 bases each). This CDR3 region has 17 residues. Germline loops: CDR1 SGDLS, CDR2 YYNGEE. V was trimmed by 0 bases and J by 5 bases, leaving 20 bases between them. The CDR3 DNA follows: TGTGCCAGCAGCGTAGCTTGGGACGGGAGAGGGGGGGAGACCCAGTACTTC. Its translation is CASSVAWDGRGGETQYF.

The chain links TRBV20-1 to TRBJ2-7; 7 bases match TRBD2. This CDR3 is built from 13 residues. Germline trimming cut 0 bases from V and 6 bases from J; bases unmatched to any gene: 5. Germline CDR1 DFQATT, CDR2 SNEGSKA (reference sequence). The CDR3 loop is CSAREGLSVEQYF. The CDR3 region has the DNA TGCAGTGCTAGAGAGGGACTATCCGTCGAGCAGTACTTC.

This clone was recorded only once. This chain joins TRBV30 and TRBJ1-1; D unresolved. V lost 0 bases and J lost 8, with 10 bases in between. The CDR3 is 12 residues long. CDR1 and CDR2 (germline): GTSNPN, SVGIG (reference sequence). CDR3 sequence: CAWSVVLGEAFF. DNA of the CDR3: TGTGCCTGGAGTGTAGTGCTGGGAGAAGCTTTCTTT. Full variable domain (remainder filled in from reference TRBV30 and TRBJ1-1): SQTIHQWPATLVQPVGSPLSLECTVEGTSNPNLYWYRQAAGRGLQLLFYSVGIGQISSEVPQNLSASRPQDRQFILSSKKLLLSDSGFYLCAWSVVLGEAFFGQGTRLTVV.